One sample yielded the 16 T cell receptor beta chains listed below, sequenced in a study of blood T cells in healthy people across ages. Combining a sample-barcoded 5' primer with a J-beta primer mix, a second PCR ran for roughly 6 to 11 cycles. TCRdb re-analysed the 5' RACE reads in MiXCR, keeping a single row per CDR3 protein. The data contain 500,000 to 700,000 distinct CDR3 sequences, roughly 30% of them singletons. Sequenced material: blood. Receptors originate from a woman aged 80 or over in good health.

This clonotype appeared many times. CDR3 loop: CSARQTGLASNEQFF. In DNA, the CDR3 is TGCAGTGCTAGACAGACAGGGTTAGCGAGCAATGAGCAGTTCTTC. This chain connects TRBV20-1 to TRBJ2-1, with 7 bases fitting TRBD1. Germline V gene lookup returns CDR1 DFQATT and CDR2 SNEGSKA (reference sequence). The trim removed 2 bases at V and 6 bases at J, leaving 10 bases unmatched. The CDR3 runs 15 residues.

The chain has TRBV24-1 and TRBJ2-1; TRBD1 matches 10 bases. Trimming removed 1 base from V and 7 bases from J; junction bases left unmatched: 3. Germline CDR1 KGHDR, CDR2 SFDVKD. The CDR3 has 15 amino acids. The CDR3 nucleotides are TGTGCCACCAGTGATTTTGACAGGGGGCGTAATGAGCAGTTCTTC. It translates to CATSDFDRGRNEQFF.

With regard to this clonotype: One base away lies a much larger clone, so this may be a sequencing read error. This rearrangement joins TRBV29-1 to TRBJ2-5; D is unresolved. Judging by the DNA end, TRBJ2-1 fits better; the J call may be wrong. The germline gives CDR1 SQVTM, CDR2 ANQGSEA. CDR3 size: 12 residues. In DNA, the CDR3 is TGCAGCGTTGACGATATCCAAGAGACCCAGTTCTTC. Its protein product is CSVDDIQETQFF.

This chain uses TRBV27 with TRBJ1-4, with D possibly matching TRBD1 (6 bases). There are 15 residues in the CDR3. Trimming took 1 base from V and 3 from J, leaving 9 bases between them. The germline V gene encodes CDR1 MNHEY and CDR2 SMNVEV (reference sequence). CDR3 sequence: CASSLYGGPNEKLFF. CDR3 DNA sequence: TGTGCCAGCAGTTTATACGGGGGCCCTAATGAAAAACTGTTTTTT.

The chain combines TRBV10-3 with TRBJ2-4, with D perhaps TRBD1 (6 bases). The DNA end favors TRBJ2-7, so the J call may be wrong. This CDR3 comprises 15 residues. CDR1 ENHRY and CDR2 SYGVKD come from the germline V gene. CDR3 DNA: TGTGCCATCAGTGAGTTCGACAGGAGTAACTACGAGCAGTACTTC. Translation: CAISEFDRSNYEQYF.

This clonotype occurred a few times. The chain has TRBV25-1 and TRBJ1-1, with no clear D. Germline lookup yields CDR1 MGHDK and CDR2 SYGVNS. The CDR3 consists of 14 residues. Trimming shortened V by 4 bases and J by 6 bases, and 15 bases separated the two germline ends. The CDR3 here is CASSADWGNAEAFF. CDR3 bases: TGTGCCAGCAGTGCAGACTGGGGTAATGCTGAAGCTTTCTTT.

The chain carries TRBV6-6 and TRBJ1-1; TRBD1 matches at 7 bases. CDR3 size: 16 residues. Trimming removed 5 bases from V and 0 bases from J; junction bases left unmatched: 9. Per germline, CDR1 MNHNY and CDR2 SVGAGI (reference sequence). Here the CDR3 reads CASSLLSGQLNTEAFF. DNA of the CDR3: TGTGCCAGCAGTCTCCTCTCGGGACAGCTGAACACTGAAGCTTTCTTT.

In its sample, this clonotype was seen many times. The chain recombines TRBV20-1 with TRBJ1-2, with no clear D. Germline V gene data show CDR1 as DFQATT and CDR2 as SNEGSKA (reference sequence). Trimming took 6 bases from V and 0 from J, leaving 14 bases between them. This CDR3 contains 14 residues. Here the CDR3 DNA reads TGCAGTGCAATCGCGCCGGGTTCTAACTATGGCTACACCTTC. It specifies CSAIAPGSNYGYTF.

Worth noting for this clonotype: This may come from a read error, since a much larger clone is one base off. The chain recombines TRBV5-1 with TRBJ1-1; 8 nucleotides agree with TRBD1. Germline CDR1 and CDR2: SGHRS and YFSETQ. The CDR3 consists of 14 residues. V lost 9 bases to trimming and J lost 2 bases; unmatched junction nucleotides: 9. The DNA of the CDR3 is TGCGCCAACACCAAGGGACAGGTAAACACTGAAGCTTTCTTT. It encodes CANTKGQVNTEAFF.

This clonotype was counted at least ten times. The genes are TRBV4-2 and TRBJ2-6; no clear D gene. CDR1 and CDR2 from the germline V gene are LGHNA and YNFKEQ. The CDR3 is 15 amino acids. Trimming took off 2 bases at V and 0 bases at J, with 5 bases between the two ends. CDR3 sequence (DNA): TGTGCCAGCAGCCAAACAGCCTCTGGGGCCAACGTCCTGACTTTC. It is translated as CASSQTASGANVLTF.

This CDR3 is CASKVGGSYGYTF. The CDR3, as DNA: TGTGCCAGTAAGGTCGGAGGTTCCTATGGCTACACCTTC. The V and J genes are TRBV19 and TRBJ1-2; D is uncertain. The CDR3 contains 13 residues. Germline V lookup: CDR1 LNHDA, CDR2 SQIVND (reference sequence). Trimming stripped 7 bases from V and 4 bases from J, with 13 bases between.

Comment on this clonotype: This may stem from a read error, because a much larger clone lies one nucleotide away. The chain uses TRBV18 and TRBJ2-4; D gene ambiguous. The end of the DNA is better explained by TRBJ2-7, so the J call may be wrong. Germline CDR1 is KGHSH and CDR2 is LQKENI. This CDR3 has 12 residues. The CDR3 loop reads CVSSPTITEQYF. The DNA of the CDR3 is TGTGTCAGCTCACCCACAATAACCGAGCAGTACTTC.

To note about this clonotype: A much larger clone differs by one base, so this may be a read error. The V call is TRBV30, the J call TRBJ2-6; possibly TRBD1 for D (5 bases). Germline CDR1 and CDR2: GTSNPN and SVGIG (reference sequence). The CDR3 is made up of 15 amino acids. The CDR3 DNA follows: TGTGCCTGGAGAGGGGTTGATTCTGGGACCAACGTCCTGACTTTC. This codes for CAWRGVDSGTNVLTF.

The sample holds many counts of this clonotype. The rearrangement uses TRBV7-9 and TRBJ2-3, with a tentative D call TRBD1 (6 bases). Between the trimmed V and J ends, which lost 10 bases and 2 bases, there was a span of 10 bases. Looked up from germline, CDR1 is SEHNR and CDR2 is FQNEAQ (reference sequence). The CDR3 sequence is 12 residues long. CDR3 region: CATGQSTDTQYF. CDR3 DNA sequence: TGTGCCACCGGACAGTCCACAGATACGCAGTATTTT.

V is TRBV19 and J is TRBJ1-4, with 10 positions matching TRBD1. The CDR3 contains 16 residues. The V gene's germline CDR1 is LNHDA and CDR2 SQIVND (reference sequence). With 5 bases clipped from V and 5 bases from J, the junction kept 8 bases outside the gene matches. The CDR3 bases are TGTGCCAGTAGTCAGGACCGGACAGGGGGAAATGAAAAACTGTTTTTT. Amino acids: CASSQDRTGGNEKLFF.

Many counts were recorded for this clonotype. The chain links TRBV5-6 to TRBJ2-7; D is tentatively TRBD1 or TRBD2 (5 bases each). Germline V gene sequence: CDR1 SGHDT, CDR2 YYEEEE. The CDR3 covers 15 residues. The ends were cut back, 1 base at V and 4 bases at J, with 15 bases in the middle. DNA for the CDR3: TGTGCCAGCAGCTTGAGACAGCCCTCGGGGTACGAGCAGTACTTC. Encoded protein: CASSLRQPSGYEQYF.